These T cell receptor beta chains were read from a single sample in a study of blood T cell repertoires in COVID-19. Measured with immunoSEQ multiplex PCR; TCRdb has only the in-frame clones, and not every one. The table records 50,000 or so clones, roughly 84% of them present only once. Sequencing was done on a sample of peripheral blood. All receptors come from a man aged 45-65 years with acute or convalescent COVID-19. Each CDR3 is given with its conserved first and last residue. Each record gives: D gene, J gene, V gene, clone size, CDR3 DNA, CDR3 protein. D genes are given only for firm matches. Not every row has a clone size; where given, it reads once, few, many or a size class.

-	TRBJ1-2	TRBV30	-	TGTGCCTGGAGTGTACTGGGCCTCAACTATGGCTACACCTTC	CAWSVLGLNYGYTF
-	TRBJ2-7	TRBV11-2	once	TGTGCCAGCAGCTTAGCTACCGGAGCCTACGAGCAGTACTTC	CASSLATGAYEQYF
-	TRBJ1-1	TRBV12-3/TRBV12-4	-	TGTGCCAGCAGTTTCCAGGATTTGACTGAAGCTTTCTTT	CASSFQDLTEAFF
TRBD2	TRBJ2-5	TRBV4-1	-	TGCGCCAGCAGCCAAGGGGCTAGCGGGCGAGAGACCCAGTACTTC	CASSQGASGRETQYF
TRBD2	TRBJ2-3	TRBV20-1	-	TGCAGTGCTAGTCTCCTAGCGGGAGATGCAGATACGCAGTATTTT	CSASLLAGDADTQYF
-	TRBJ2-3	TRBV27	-	TGTGCCAGCAGTCCCAGGGCAGATACGCAGTATTTT	CASSPRADTQYF
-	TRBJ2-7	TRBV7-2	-	TGTGCCAGCAGCTTAGGAGCGGAGGCCTACGAGCAGTACTTC	CASSLGAEAYEQYF
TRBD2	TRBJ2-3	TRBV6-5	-	TGTGCCAGCAGTTACTCGGCTAGCGGGGGGTTAGATACGCAGTATTTT	CASSYSASGGLDTQYF
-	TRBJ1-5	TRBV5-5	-	TGTGCCAGCGCCCCATGGGCCGCTAGCAATCAGCCCCAGCATTTT	CASAPWAASNQPQHF
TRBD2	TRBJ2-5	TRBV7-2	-	TGTGCCAGCAGCTTAGCGGGCGGGGGGGCCCAAGAGACCCAGTACTTC	CASSLAGGGAQETQYF
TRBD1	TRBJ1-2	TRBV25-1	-	TGTGCCAGCAGTGAATACGGGCAGGGGGCGAACTATGGCTACACCTTC	CASSEYGQGANYGYTF
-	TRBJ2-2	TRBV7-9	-	TGTGCCAGCAGCTTAGCCTTGACTAGATCCGGGGAGCTGTTTTTT	CASSLALTRSGELFF
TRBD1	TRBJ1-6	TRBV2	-	TGTGCCAGCAGTGGGGGGACAGGGGCCAATTCACCCCTCCACTTT	CASSGGTGANSPLHF
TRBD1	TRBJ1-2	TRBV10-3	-	TGTGCCATCAGCGAAACCAAACCAGGGGGGTACTATGGCTACACCTTC	CAISETKPGGYYGYTF
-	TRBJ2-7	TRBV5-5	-	TGTGCCAGCAGCTTGTGGTCAGCGGGCTACGAGCAGTACTTC	CASSLWSAGYEQYF
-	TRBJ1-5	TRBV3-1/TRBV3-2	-	TGTGCCAGCAGCCCCCCTATTGGTCAGCCCCAGCATTTT	CASSPPIGQPQHF
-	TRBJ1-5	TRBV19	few	TGTGCCAGTAGTATAGACTCAGGGCGGGGGCCCCAGCATTTT	CASSIDSGRGPQHF
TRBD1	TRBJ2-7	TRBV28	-	TGTGCCAGCAACCCTCCGGGACAGGGTTACGAGCAGTACTTC	CASNPPGQGYEQYF
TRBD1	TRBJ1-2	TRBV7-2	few	TGTGCCAGCAGCAAACGAGACAGGGGGCCTGGCTACACCTTC	CASSKRDRGPGYTF
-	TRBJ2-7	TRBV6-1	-	TGTGCCAGCAGTGAAGGTTGGAGATACGAGCAGTACTTC	CASSEGWRYEQYF
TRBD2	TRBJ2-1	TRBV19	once	TGTGCCAGTAGTGGAGGACTAGCGGGAGGGCCGCTTAATGAGCAGTTCTTC	CASSGGLAGGPLNEQFF
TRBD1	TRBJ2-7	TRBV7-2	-	TGTGCCAGCAGCTTCCGAACAGGGGGACCCTACGAGCAGTACTTC	CASSFRTGGPYEQYF
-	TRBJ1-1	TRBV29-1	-	TGCAGCGTTGGGTCAGGGTCGAGGACTGAAGCTTTCTTT	CSVGSGSRTEAFF
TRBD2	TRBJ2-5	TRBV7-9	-	TGTGCCAGCAGCTTAGTAGTACTGACTAGCGGGTTGAAAGAGACCCAGTACTTC	CASSLVVLTSGLKETQYF
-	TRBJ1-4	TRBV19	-	TGTGCCAGCGCAAATACAGGGAATGAAAAACTGTTTTTT	CASANTGNEKLFF
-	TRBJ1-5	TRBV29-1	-	TGCAGCGTTGTAGGGGTCGGACAGCCCCAGCATTTT	CSVVGVGQPQHF
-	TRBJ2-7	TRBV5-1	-	TGCGCCAGCAGCTTGGGGCAGGGGACGCCCGAGCAGTACTTC	CASSLGQGTPEQYF
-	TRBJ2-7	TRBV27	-	TGTGCCAGCCCTTTTGGGCCCCGATTGGGCGAGCAGTACTTC	CASPFGPRLGEQYF
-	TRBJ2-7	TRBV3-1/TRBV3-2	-	TGTGCCAGCAGCCAAGTTGTGGGCGCCGAGCAGTACTTC	CASSQVVGAEQYF
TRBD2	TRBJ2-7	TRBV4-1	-	TGCGCCAGCAGCCAATCTGATGGGCGGGAGATCTTCTACGGGCAGTACTTC	CASSQSDGREIFYGQYF
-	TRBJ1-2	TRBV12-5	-	TGTGCTAGTACCCCGGGCAGGGGAAAGGCAGTCTATGGCTACACCTTC	CASTPGRGKAVYGYTF
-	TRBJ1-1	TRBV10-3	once	TGTGCCATTGCCAGGGGTATGGGAAACACTGAAGCTTTCTTT	CAIARGMGNTEAFF
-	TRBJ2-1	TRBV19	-	TGTGCCAGCCGTCGAGGGCTATCCTCCTACAATGAGCAGTTCTTC	CASRRGLSSYNEQFF
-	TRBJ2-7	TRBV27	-	TGTGCCAGCAGTTTATGGTCCGGAGCCTCCTACGAGCAGTACTTC	CASSLWSGASYEQYF
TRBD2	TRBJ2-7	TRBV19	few	TGTGCCAGTAGAAAAAAGACTAGCGGGAGCTCCTACGAGCAGTACTTC	CASRKKTSGSSYEQYF
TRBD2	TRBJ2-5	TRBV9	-	TGTGCCAGCAGCCCTGGACTAGCGGGAGAGGAGACCCAGTACTTC	CASSPGLAGEETQYF
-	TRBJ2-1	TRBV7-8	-	TGTGCCAGCAGCACGTCGGGGAATGAGCAGTTCTTC	CASSTSGNEQFF
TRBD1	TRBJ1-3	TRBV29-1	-	TGCAGCGTAAAAACAGGGGGCCCTGGAAACACCATATATTTT	CSVKTGGPGNTIYF
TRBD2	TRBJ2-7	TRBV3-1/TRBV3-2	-	TGTGCCAGCAGCCAACTTCGCGGGGGCGAGCAGTACTTC	CASSQLRGGEQYF
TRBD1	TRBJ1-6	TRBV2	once	TGTGCCAGCGAAGGACAGGCTGGAAACTCACCCCTCCACTTT	CASEGQAGNSPLHF